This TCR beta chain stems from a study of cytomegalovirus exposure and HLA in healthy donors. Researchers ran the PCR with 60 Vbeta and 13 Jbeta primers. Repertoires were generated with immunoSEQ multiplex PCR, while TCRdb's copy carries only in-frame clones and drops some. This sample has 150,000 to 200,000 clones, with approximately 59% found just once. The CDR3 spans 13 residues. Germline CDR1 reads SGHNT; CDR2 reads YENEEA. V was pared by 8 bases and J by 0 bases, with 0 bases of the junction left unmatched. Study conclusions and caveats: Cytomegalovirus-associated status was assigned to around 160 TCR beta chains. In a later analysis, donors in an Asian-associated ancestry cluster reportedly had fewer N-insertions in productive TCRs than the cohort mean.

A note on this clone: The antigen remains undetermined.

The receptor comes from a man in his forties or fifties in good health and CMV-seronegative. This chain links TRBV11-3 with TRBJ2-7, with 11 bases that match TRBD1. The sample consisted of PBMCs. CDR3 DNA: TGTGCCAGCGGACAGGGGGCCTCCTACGAGCAGTACTTC. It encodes CASGQGASYEQYF.